The 10 T cell receptor beta chains below come from one sample, sequenced in a study of cytomegalovirus exposure and HLA in healthy donors. A multiplex PCR was run with 60 Vbeta primers and 13 Jbeta primers. The protocol was immunoSEQ multiplex PCR, while the TCRdb copy is restricted to in-frame clones and leaves out a portion. Its listing shows some 140,000 clones. Sequencing was carried out using PBMCs. The source of these receptors is a woman in her forties in good health and CMV-seronegative.

The genes are TRBV14 and TRBJ2-2; a weak D match, TRBD1 (6 bases). CDR1 SGHDN and CDR2 FVKESK come from the germline V gene. This CDR3 region has 18 residues. Trimming took 4 bases from V and 4 from J, leaving 22 bases between them. The CDR3 reads CASSPIKQGIRRTGELFF. The DNA of the CDR3 is TGTGCCAGCAGCCCAATTAAACAGGGAATACGGCGCACCGGGGAGCTGTTTTTT.

This chain joins TRBV5-1 and TRBJ2-3; TRBD2 matches 10 bases. Germline V gene sequence: CDR1 SGHRS, CDR2 YFSETQ. V lost 5 bases and J lost 5; bases outside the gene matches: 17. CDR3 length: 18 residues. CDR3 bases: TGCGCCAGCAGTGTTTCCCTCCATACTAGCGGGGTTGGAGATACGCAGTATTTT. It is translated as CASSVSLHTSGVGDTQYF.

The V gene is TRBV28, the J gene TRBJ1-3; D is undetermined. Germline lookup yields CDR1 MDHEN and CDR2 SYDVKM. The CDR3 consists of 15 residues. V lost 5 bases and J 4 bases, leaving 15 bases between the germline ends. DNA of the CDR3: TGTGCCAGCAGTCCCTTGGGAGTGGGGGGAAACACCATATATTTT. This encodes CASSPLGVGGNTIYF.

The rearrangement links TRBV27 to TRBJ1-2, with D unclear. The germline CDR1 and CDR2 sequences are MNHEY and SMNVEV (reference sequence). Trimming took 0 bases from V and 5 from J, leaving 13 bases between them. The CDR3 is made up of 15 amino acids. The CDR3: CASSLSRGIGYGYTF. CDR3 DNA: TGTGCCAGCAGTTTATCAAGAGGGATTGGGTATGGCTACACCTTC.

The V call is TRBV18, the J call TRBJ2-1, with D unclear. V was pared by 0 bases and J by 7 bases, with 4 bases between. The CDR3 has 12 amino acids. Germline CDR1 is KGHSH and CDR2 is LQKENI. The CDR3 loop reads CASSPPYNEQFF. The CDR3 DNA reads TGTGCCAGCTCACCACCATATAATGAGCAGTTCTTC.

The J gene is TRBJ2-2, the V gene TRBV4-3; D remains unclear. Per germline, CDR1 LGHNA and CDR2 YSLEER. The CDR3 spans 14 residues. V gave up 1 base and J gave up 1 base, with 4 bases separating them. The CDR3, as DNA: TGCGCCAGCAGCCAAGGACAGAACACCGGGGAGCTGTTTTTT. Its translation: CASSQGQNTGELFF.

V is TRBV6-6 and J is TRBJ1-2, with D perhaps TRBD1 (6 bases). Germline CDR1 and CDR2: MNHNY and SVGAGI (reference sequence). The CDR3 spans 16 residues. Trimming took 2 bases from V and 7 from J, leaving 20 bases between them. Written as DNA, the CDR3 is TGTGCCAGCAGTTACCTAATGCCGACAGGAGAGGGTGGCTACACCTTC. This codes for CASSYLMPTGEGGYTF.

V and J are TRBV5-4 and TRBJ2-1, with TRBD2 matching over 11 bases. CDR3 size: 14 residues. CDR1 SGHNT and CDR2 YYREEE come from the germline V gene (reference sequence). The V segment lost 7 bases and the J segment 8 bases; nucleotides outside the gene matches: 8. CDR3 bases: TGTGCCAGCGGCTCTAGCGGGGGGAGAGATGAGCAGTTCTTC. Its protein is CASGSSGGRDEQFF.

CDR3: CASSEVWRGATDTQYF. The CDR3 region has the DNA TGTGCCAGTAGTGAGGTATGGCGGGGGGCGACAGATACGCAGTATTTT. This sequence joins TRBV19 and TRBJ2-3; 8 nucleotides align to TRBD2. The germline V gene has CDR1 LNHDA and CDR2 SQIVND (reference sequence). Trimming took 5 bases from V and 3 from J; bases not matched to a gene: 10. The CDR3 totals 16 residues.

The rearrangement links TRBV2 to TRBJ1-5; D is unclear. V was cut by 6 bases and J by 0 bases, with 6 bases left in between. The V gene's germline CDR1 is SNHLY and CDR2 FYNNEI. The CDR3 runs 13 residues. CDR3 bases: TGTGCCAGCAGCGCTATTAGCAATCAGCCCCAGCATTTT. It translates to CASSAISNQPQHF. Complete variable domain (other parts from reference TRBV2 and TRBJ1-5): EPEVTQTPSHQVTQMGQEVILRCVPISNHLYFYWYRQILGQKVEFLVSFYNNEISEKSEIFDDQFSVERPDGSNFTLKIRSTKLEDSAMYFCASSAISNQPQHFGDGTRLSIL.